This entry lists 26 T cell receptor beta chains sequenced from one sample in a study of tumor-infiltrating lymphocytes in primary liver carcinoma. Constant-region priming of approximately 500 ng total RNA yielded TCR beta cDNA. Slightly modified ARM-PCR served as the procedure for the TCR beta libraries. These libraries came from three rounds of nested multiplex PCR. TRBV1-TRBV30 forward primers and a C-beta reverse primer were used in the first two PCR rounds, which each ran for about 10 cycles. Each CDR3 protein is one row after TCRdb ran MiXCR on the multiplex PCR reads. The table has approximately 79,000 distinct CDR3 sequences, almost 70% seen once. Joint extraction of RNA and DNA used 20-30 mg of bulk tissue that was unsorted. The sequenced sample consisted of liver tumor tissue from sampling region 4. The subset is: tumor region T4, right-lateral pole. The receptors originated from a middle-aged man with primary liver carcinoma and hepatitis B virus infection.

This clonotype has ten or more counts. This CDR3 is CASSPRGPETQYF. DNA for the CDR3: TGTGCCAGCAGCCCACGGGGGCCAGAGACCCAGTACTTC. The genes are TRBV7-9 and TRBJ2-5; the D call may be TRBD1 or TRBD2 (6 bases each). Germline assignment: CDR1 SEHNR and CDR2 FQNEAQ (reference sequence). The V end lost 5 bases, the J end lost 4 bases, and 11 bases lay between the germline ends. CDR3 length equals 13 residues.

Regarding this clonotype: The junction shows a germline mismatch at one end, possibly a read error. This chain links TRBV11-2 with TRBJ2-7, with 12 bases matching TRBD2. CDR1 and CDR2 (germline): SGHAT, FQNNGV. This CDR3 is built from 14 residues. The CDR3 sequence is CASSFQPSGGEQYF. The CDR3, as DNA: TGTGCCAGCAGCTTCCAACCTAGCGGGGGGGAGCAATACTTC.

As regards this clonotype: This sequence may be a read error, since a much larger clone differs from it by one base. The chain has TRBV5-1 and TRBJ1-1; D remains ambiguous. Trimming stripped 4 bases from V and 5 bases from J, with 15 bases between. Looked up from germline, CDR1 is SGHRS and CDR2 is YFSETQ. This CDR3 region has 14 residues. Here the CDR3 DNA reads TGCGCCAGCAGCCCCGTATTAAGGGCTACTGAAGCTTTCTTT. Protein product: CASSPVLRATEAFF.

The table lists this clonotype with a few counts. This may stem from a read error, because a much larger clone lies one nucleotide away. This chain uses TRBV28 with TRBJ2-7; the match to TRBD1 covers 8 bases. CDR3 size: 15 residues. CDR1 is MDHEN, CDR2 SYDVKM, per germline. CDR3 residues: CTSSGRGPLIYEQYF. The CDR3 DNA reads TGTACCAGCAGTGGCAGGGGGCCCTTGATCTACGAGCAGTACTTC.

Notes on this clonotype: Likely a read error: the CDR3 ends without its conserved phenylalanine or tryptophan. The chain carries TRBV11-2 and TRBJ2-7; 7 bases agree with TRBD2. There are 13 residues in the CDR3. Looked up from germline, CDR1 is SGHAT and CDR2 is FQNNGV. DNA of the CDR3: TGCGCCAGCAGTAGGGAGGGCCCTTACGAGCAGTACCTC. This translates into CASSREGPYEQYL.

Concerning this clonotype: This CDR3 fails to terminate in the conserved phenylalanine or tryptophan, so it likely reflects a read error. J is TRBJ2-2 and V is TRBV6-6; unclear D gene. Germline CDR1 reads MNHNY; CDR2 reads SVGAGI (reference sequence). CDR3 length equals 14 residues. The CDR3: CVSSTPGLTGELFS. CDR3 in DNA: TGTGTCAGCAGTACTCCCGGCCTTACCGGGGAGCTGTTTTCT.

This clonotype showed up many times. The gene calls are TRBV25-1 and TRBJ1-5, with 10 nucleotides matching TRBD1. CDR3 length: 15 amino acids. Trimming took 5 bases from V and 3 from J; bases not matched to a gene: 4. Germline V lookup: CDR1 MGHDK, CDR2 SYGVNS. CDR3 sequence (DNA): TGTGCCAGCAGTTCCGGGACAGGGGACAATCAGCCCCAGCATTTT. Amino acid sequence: CASSSGTGDNQPQHF.

Notes on this clonotype: A much more abundant neighbour one base away suggests this may be a read error. The chain recombines TRBV5-1 with TRBJ2-1, with 12 nucleotides matching TRBD2. This CDR3 has 13 residues. Germline V gene lookup returns CDR1 SGHRS and CDR2 YFSETQ. The CDR3 region is CVSTMTSGSEQFF. CDR3 nucleotides: TGCGTCAGCACCATGACTAGCGGGAGTGAGCAGTTCTTC.

CDR3 bases: TGTGCCAGCACCACAGGATCCCAGTATGGCTACACCTTC. This codes for CASTTGSQYGYTF. This chain joins TRBV12-3 or TRBV12-4 and TRBJ1-2; a weak D match, TRBD1 (5 bases). This CDR3 is built from 13 residues. The V end was cut by 7 bases, the J end by 5 bases, with 14 bases between.

The J gene is TRBJ1-6, the V gene TRBV6-1, with D tentatively TRBD1 (5 bases). Germline-derived CDR1 and CDR2 are MNHNS and SASEGT. CDR3 length: 14 amino acids. The CDR3 protein is CNSSERQGASPLHF. The CDR3, as DNA: TGTAACAGCAGTGAACGCCAGGGAGCTTCACCCCTCCACTTT.

A note on this clonotype: A junction end diverges from the germline sequence, so it may reflect a read error. J is TRBJ2-3 and V is TRBV5-6; TRBD2 agrees at 8 bases. Looked up from germline, CDR1 is SGHDT and CDR2 is YYEEEE. The CDR3 has 15 amino acids. DNA of the CDR3: TGTACCAGCAGCTTGGCGGGAGGACCCATAGATACGCAGTATTTT. Translating gives CTSSLAGGPIDTQYF.

This clonotype came up many times. The V gene is TRBV4-2, the J gene TRBJ2-1; D uncertain. The germline V and J ends were trimmed by 1 base and 7 bases, with 17 bases remaining between them. CDR3 length: 16 residues. Germline assignment: CDR1 LGHNA and CDR2 YNFKEQ. The DNA for the CDR3 is TGTGCCAGCAGCCAAGGAAGGCGTGCCATCGGTAATGAGCAGTTCTTC. As protein: CASSQGRRAIGNEQFF.

A remark on this clonotype: The junction departs from germline at one end; a sequencing error may be responsible. The rearrangement links TRBV6-6 to TRBJ2-7; TRBD2 agrees at 9 bases. Germline V lookup: CDR1 MNHNY, CDR2 SVGAGI (reference sequence). CDR3 length: 14 residues. DNA for the CDR3: TGTGTCACCAGTTATGCACTAGCGGGTGGTGAGCAGTGCTTC. Translating it yields CVTSYALAGGEQCF.

This clonotype is judged medium-sized. The chain joins TRBV11-2 to TRBJ2-1; TRBD2 might be the D (5 bases). The CDR3 consists of 18 residues. CDR1 and CDR2 from the germline V gene are SGHAT and FQNNGV. V was cut by 5 bases and J by 6 bases, with 26 bases left in between. The CDR3 reads CASSRTEGRLARPNEQFF. CDR3 nucleotides: TGTGCCAGCAGCCGTACAGAAGGGAGATTAGCGAGGCCCAATGAGCAGTTCTTC.

This chain connects TRBV6-1 to TRBJ2-5; tentative D call: TRBD1 (6 bases). Germline-derived CDR1 and CDR2 are MNHNS and SASEGT. This CDR3 spans 15 amino acids. CDR3 DNA sequence: TGTGTCAGGAGTGAAGTGGACAGCCAGGGGGAGACCCAGTACTTC. Encoded protein: CVRSEVDSQGETQYF.

This clonotype showed up just a few times. This chain links TRBV11-2 with TRBJ2-7; 8 bases are shared with TRBD1. The CDR3 totals 14 residues. The V gene's germline CDR1 is SGHAT and CDR2 FQNNGV. The V segment lost 7 bases and the J segment 3 bases; nucleotides outside the gene matches: 8. The CDR3 loop reads CASIQTGVRYEQYF. The DNA for the CDR3 is TGTGCCAGCATTCAGACAGGGGTACGCTACGAGCAGTACTTC.

Concerning this clonotype itself: One base away lies a much larger clone, so this may be a sequencing read error. The chain combines TRBV28 with TRBJ2-7; D assignment may be TRBD1 or TRBD2 (6 bases each). V lost 7 bases to trimming and J lost 2 bases, with 15 bases between them. The CDR3 has 14 residues. The germline CDR1 and CDR2 sequences are MDHEN and SYDVKM. CDR3 coding DNA: TGTGCCAGCACTTCGGAGGAGGGGGCCTACGAGCAGTACTTC. This gives the protein CASTSEEGAYEQYF.

A remark on this clonotype: A read error may produce the germline difference seen at one junction end. The V gene is TRBV11-2, the J gene TRBJ2-2; 8 positions match TRBD2. The CDR3 runs 17 residues. Germline values: CDR1 SGHAT, CDR2 FQNNGV. The CDR3 spells CASRGGLAERNTRELFF. The CDR3 DNA is TGTGCCAGCAGGGGAGGACTAGCAGAGCGGAACACCCGGGAGCTGTTTTTT.

This chain links TRBV10-3 with TRBJ2-5, with no clear D. V was clipped by 5 bases and J by 6 bases, with 10 bases between them. Germline CDR1 ENHRY, CDR2 SYGVKD. CDR3 size: 12 residues. The CDR3 is CAISPDKQTQYF. In DNA, the CDR3 is TGTGCCATCAGTCCAGACAAACAGACCCAGTACTTC.

This clonotype was recorded at least ten times. The chain joins TRBV7-9 to TRBJ2-1, with a tentative D call TRBD1 (6 bases). This CDR3 has 14 residues. The germline V gene has CDR1 SEHNR and CDR2 FQNEAQ (reference sequence). V lost 5 bases and J lost 9, with 17 bases in between. CDR3 sequence: CASSLVQGGGEQFF. In DNA, the CDR3 is TGTGCCAGCAGCCTAGTACAGGGCGGAGGTGAGCAGTTCTTC. Drawing the rest from reference TRBV7-9 and TRBJ2-1, the complete variable domain is DTGVSQNPRHKITKRGQNVTFRCDPISEHNRLYWYRQTLGQGPEFLTYFQNEAQLEKSRLLSDRFSAERPKGSFSTLEIQRTEQGDSAMYLCASSLVQGGGEQFFGPGTRLTVL.

Turning to this clonotype: The conserved phenylalanine or tryptophan is not found at the CDR3 terminus, so this likely reflects a read error. This sequence joins TRBV6-5 and TRBJ1-2; no firm D call. V shed 7 bases and J shed 8 bases, with 14 bases lying between them. The CDR3 extends over 12 amino acids. Germline V gene sequence: CDR1 MNHEY, CDR2 SVGAGI. CDR3 bases: TGTGCCAGCAATTTGGGGTTGGGCGGCTACACCATC. Translating it yields CASNLGLGGYTI.

Notes on this clonotype: A much larger clone differs by one base, so this may be a read error. This chain uses TRBV29-1 with TRBJ2-4; D not certain. CDR1 and CDR2 (germline): SQVTM, ANQGSEA. The CDR3 contains 13 residues. The CDR3 region has the DNA TGCGGCGTTGAAGGGCTAGGCAAAAACATTCAGTACTTC. It yields the protein CGVEGLGKNIQYF.

This clonotype was found many times. The genes are TRBV7-9 and TRBJ2-7; D is unresolved. V lost 5 bases to trimming and J lost 6 bases, with 14 bases between them. The germline V gene has CDR1 SEHNR and CDR2 FQNEAQ (reference sequence). There are 13 residues in the CDR3. CDR3 nucleotide sequence: TGTGCCAGCAGCACTGGACCCTTGGGCGAGCAGTACTTC. Amino acid sequence: CASSTGPLGEQYF.

About this clonotype itself: Germline is not matched at one junction end, which may reflect a read error. The V call is TRBV29-1, the J call TRBJ2-1, with D perhaps assigned TRBD1 or TRBD2 (5 bases each). The CDR3 covers 11 residues. CDR1 and CDR2 from the germline V gene are SQVTM and ANQGSEA. The CDR3 nucleotides read TGTAGCGTTGGATTCCTCCAGGGGCAGTTCTTC. Encoded protein: CSVGFLQGQFF.

As to this clonotype: At one of its ends the junction is not consistent with the germline gene, which may arise from a read error. Here the CDR3 reads CTSKGVYSNQPQHF. CDR3 bases: TGTACCAGCAAAGGGGTCTATAGCAATCAGCCCCAGCATTTT. V usage is TRBV2 and J usage is TRBJ1-5; D perhaps matches TRBD1 (5 bases). There are 14 residues in the CDR3. CDR1 and CDR2 from the germline V gene are SNHLY and FYNNEI.

Worth noting for this clonotype: The junction departs from the called germline gene at one end, perhaps through a read error. The genes are TRBV19 and TRBJ2-2; D is possibly TRBD1 (6 bases). The CDR3 is made up of 15 amino acids. The germline gives CDR1 LNHDA, CDR2 SQIVND (reference sequence). The CDR3 sequence is CTSSQGTANTGELFF. The CDR3 region has the DNA TGTACCAGTTCTCAGGGGACGGCAAACACCGGGGAGCTGTTTTTT.